This is a list of T cell receptor beta chains from one sample in a study of blood T cell repertoires in COVID-19. The table came from immunoSEQ multiplex PCR; TCRdb's copy has only in-frame clones and leaves some out. This table has roughly 200,000 clones, around 89% appearing once. Source material: peripheral blood. The receptor set was obtained from a man in his fifties or sixties with acute or convalescent COVID-19. Both conserved end residues are part of each CDR3. A D gene is named only where the DNA matches it firmly. Size tells how often a clone was seen (once, few, many) or the class of an expanded clone, and some rows leave it out.

d_call clone_size j_call v_call cdr3_aa cdr3_nt
NA NA TRBJ2-1 TRBV7-2 CASSLNRYNEQFF TGTGCCAGCAGCTTGAATCGGTACAATGAGCAGTTCTTC
TRBD1 once TRBJ2-7 TRBV7-2 CASGYGDRGYYEQYF TGTGCCAGCGGATATGGGGACAGGGGATATTACGAGCAGTACTTC
NA NA TRBJ1-2 TRBV6-2/TRBV6-3 CASSYILSFAVTSYGYTF TGTGCCAGCAGTTACATATTAAGTTTCGCAGTTACAAGCTATGGCTACACCTTC
NA few TRBJ1-5 TRBV6-5 CASSLYRDSNQPQHF TGTGCCAGCAGCCTATACAGGGATAGCAATCAGCCCCAGCATTTT
NA NA TRBJ2-7 TRBV28 CASTGDYRYEQYF TGTGCCAGCACTGGCGACTATAGGTACGAGCAGTACTTC
TRBD2 NA TRBJ2-2 TRBV29-1 CSVSPSGGNTGELFF TGCAGCGTTAGCCCTAGCGGGGGGAACACCGGGGAGCTGTTTTTT
NA NA TRBJ1-1 TRBV19 CASSVSSRGHTEAFF TGTGCCAGTAGTGTCTCGTCCCGAGGGCACACTGAAGCTTTCTTT
TRBD2 NA TRBJ2-1 TRBV5-1 CASSSGTSNYNEQFF TGCGCCAGCAGCTCCGGGACTAGTAACTACAATGAGCAGTTCTTC
TRBD1 NA TRBJ1-2 TRBV27 CASRTGAGGHYGYTF TGTGCCAGCAGAACGGGGGCAGGGGGTCACTATGGCTACACCTTC
NA NA TRBJ1-4 TRBV5-4 CASSLGGQTNEKLFF TGTGCCAGCAGCTTGGGGGGACAAACTAATGAAAAACTGTTTTTT
NA NA TRBJ2-5 TRBV3-1/TRBV3-2 CASSHPYLQETQYF TGTGCCAGCAGCCACCCTTATCTACAAGAGACCCAGTACTTC
TRBD2 NA TRBJ2-7 TRBV7-9 CASRLSGTINEQYF TGTGCCAGCAGACTAAGCGGGACGATCAACGAGCAGTACTTC
NA NA TRBJ1-1 TRBV6-1 CASSEERGGPEAFF TGTGCCAGCAGTGAAGAACGGGGGGGGCCTGAAGCTTTCTTT
TRBD2 few TRBJ2-1 TRBV7-2 CASSPRGAQRNEQFF TGTGCCAGCAGCCCGCGGGGGGCTCAGAGAAATGAGCAGTTCTTC
TRBD2 NA TRBJ2-7 TRBV6-5 CASSYIAGGYYEQYF TGTGCCAGCAGTTACATAGCGGGAGGCTACTACGAGCAGTACTTC
NA NA TRBJ2-3 TRBV30 CAWTLDSSTDTQYF TGTGCCTGGACTTTGGACTCTTCCACAGATACGCAGTATTTT
NA NA TRBJ2-1 TRBV7-3 CASSLQAGTYNEQFF TGTGCCAGCAGCTTACAGGCGGGGACCTACAATGAGCAGTTCTTC
NA NA TRBJ2-7 TRBV30 CAWSPGQSLDEQYF TGTGCCTGGAGCCCGGGACAATCCCTCGACGAGCAGTACTTC
NA NA TRBJ2-5 TRBV19 CASSRRAETQYF TGTGCCAGTAGTAGGAGGGCGGAGACCCAGTACTTC
NA NA TRBJ2-1 TRBV7-9 CASSPLPGGGASYNEQFF TGTGCCAGCAGCCCCCTTCCCGGTGGCGGGGCCTCCTACAATGAGCAGTTCTTC
TRBD1 NA TRBJ1-1 TRBV7-9 CASSLRDSTEAFF TGTGCCAGCAGCCTAAGGGACAGCACTGAAGCTTTCTTT
NA NA TRBJ1-1 TRBV27 CASSRGGENTEAFF TGTGCCAGCAGCAGGGGTGGGGAGAACACTGAAGCTTTCTTT
NA NA TRBJ1-3 TRBV10-3 CAIRQGSSGNTIYF TGTGCCATCAGGCAGGGGTCCTCTGGAAACACCATATATTTT
TRBD2 NA TRBJ2-1 TRBV10-3 CAIRGGEAHNEQFF TGTGCCATCAGGGGGGGGGAGGCTCACAATGAGCAGTTCTTC
NA NA TRBJ1-1 TRBV9 CASSDPGHNTEAFF TGTGCCAGCAGCGATCCGGGACATAACACTGAAGCTTTCTTT
NA NA TRBJ1-2 TRBV21-1 CASSTQTGYGYTF TGTGCCAGCAGTACCCAGACGGGGTATGGCTACACCTTC
NA NA TRBJ2-1 TRBV2 CASSGYSSYNEQFF TGTGCCAGCAGTGGTTACAGCTCCTACAATGAGCAGTTCTTC
TRBD2 NA TRBJ2-1 TRBV4-3 CASRRYGSGDNEQFF TGCGCCAGCAGGAGATACGGGAGCGGGGACAATGAGCAGTTCTTC
TRBD2 once TRBJ2-1 TRBV6-5 CASSPGTRYYNEQFF TGTGCCAGCAGTCCCGGGACTAGGTACTACAATGAGCAGTTCTTC
NA NA TRBJ2-1 TRBV12-3/TRBV12-4 CASSSELYNEQFF TGTGCCAGCAGTTCTGAGCTTTACAATGAGCAGTTCTTC
NA NA TRBJ1-2 TRBV7-2 CASSLWSGGGYGYTF TGTGCCAGCAGCTTGTGGTCGGGAGGAGGCTATGGCTACACCTTC
TRBD1 NA TRBJ2-3 TRBV19 CASSTGQGTTDTQYF TGTGCCAGTAGCACTGGACAGGGGACCACAGATACGCAGTATTTT
TRBD2 NA TRBJ2-5 TRBV28 CASRSGEGETQYF TGTGCCAGCAGAAGTGGGGAGGGAGAGACCCAGTACTTC
NA NA TRBJ2-3 TRBV28 CASSLARGALDTQYF TGTGCCAGCAGTTTGGCCAGGGGCGCATTAGATACGCAGTATTTT
TRBD1 NA TRBJ2-4 TRBV9 CASSDPGTGFTKNIQYF TGTGCCAGCAGTGATCCCGGGACAGGGTTTACCAAAAACATTCAGTACTTC